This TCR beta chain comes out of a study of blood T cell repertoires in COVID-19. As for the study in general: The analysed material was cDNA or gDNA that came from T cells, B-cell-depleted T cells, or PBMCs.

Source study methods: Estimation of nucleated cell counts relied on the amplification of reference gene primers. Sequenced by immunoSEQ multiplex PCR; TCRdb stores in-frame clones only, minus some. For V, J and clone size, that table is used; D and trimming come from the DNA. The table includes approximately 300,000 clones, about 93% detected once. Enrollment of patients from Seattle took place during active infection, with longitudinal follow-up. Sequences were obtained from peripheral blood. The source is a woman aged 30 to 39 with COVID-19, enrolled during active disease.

CDR3 protein: CASSAYYDRDFRGDTIYF. CDR3 nucleotide sequence: TGTGCCAGCAGTGCCTACTACGACAGGGACTTTAGAGGAGACACCATATATTTT. The rearrangement joins TRBV2 to TRBJ1-3; 7 nucleotides align to TRBD1. Trimming at V came to 4 bases and at J to 8 bases, leaving 20 bases not matched to a gene. The CDR3 length is 18 residues. Germline V gene sequence: CDR1 SNHLY, CDR2 FYNNEI.